This TCR beta chain was captured in a study of T cells after yellow fever vaccination. Using its own MiXCR run on the 5' RACE reads, TCRdb lists one record per CDR3 protein. The sample includes about 220,000 distinct CDR3 sequences, approximately 3.3% seen only once; the top ten take about 3%. This clonotype has just a few counts. The CDR3 length is 18 residues. The junction had 10 bases not matched to a gene; V was cut back by 2 bases and J by 1 base. Sequenced here: CD4+ T cells sorted from PBMCs, sampled 10 days after the yellow fever booster vaccination. The clonotype originates from a man aged 18-30 years who received the YFV17D yellow fever vaccine. J is TRBJ2-2 and V is TRBV12-3 or TRBV12-4, with TRBD1 identical over 7 bases. The CDR3 sequence is CASSLYRGRLLNTGELFF. CDR3 DNA: TGTGCCAGCAGTTTATACAGGGGTCGACTACTGAACACCGGGGAGCTGTTTTTT.